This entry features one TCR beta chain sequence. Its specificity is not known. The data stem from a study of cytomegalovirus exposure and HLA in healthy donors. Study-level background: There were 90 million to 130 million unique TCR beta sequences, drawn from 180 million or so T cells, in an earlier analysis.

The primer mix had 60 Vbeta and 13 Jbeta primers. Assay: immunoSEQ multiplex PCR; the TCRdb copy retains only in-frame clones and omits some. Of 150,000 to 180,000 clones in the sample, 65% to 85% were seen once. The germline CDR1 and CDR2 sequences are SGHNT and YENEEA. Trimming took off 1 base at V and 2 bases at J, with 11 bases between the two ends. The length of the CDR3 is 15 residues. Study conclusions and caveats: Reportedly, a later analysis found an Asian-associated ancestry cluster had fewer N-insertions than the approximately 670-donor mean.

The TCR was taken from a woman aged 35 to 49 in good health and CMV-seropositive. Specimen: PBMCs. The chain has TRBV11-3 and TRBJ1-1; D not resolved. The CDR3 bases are TGTGCCAGCAGCTTAGTCACAGCAGAAAACACTGAAGCTTTCTTT. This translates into CASSLVTAENTEAFF.